This T cell receptor beta chain was retrieved from a study of OX40 agonist ivuxolimab in advanced cancers. About the study as a whole: The costimulatory receptor OX40 (CD134) was targeted by ivuxolimab, a fully human IgG2 agonistic monoclonal antibody. Intravenous ivuxolimab was administered to patients every 2 weeks at six dose levels: 0.01, 0.1, 0.3, 1.5, 3 and 10 mg/kg. Of the roughly 51 patients in dose escalation, some 19 had hepatocellular carcinoma, some 15 had melanoma, 9 had renal cell carcinoma and 9 had head and neck cancer. In the dose-escalation cohort, 70% to 90% of patients were male, and the mean age was roughly 60 years with a range of 23 to 79. Patients were allowed to have had prior anti-PD-1, anti-PD-L1 or anti-CTLA-4 therapy, and 40% to 45% of the dose-escalation patients had been treated with checkpoint inhibitors. Partial responses occurred in three dose-escalation patients, of whom one had hepatocellular carcinoma and two had cutaneous melanoma. Peripheral TCRbeta sequencing was intended to test whether TCR sequence diversity was altered and clonal T-cell expansion was caused by ivuxolimab. The paper describes the monotherapy dose-escalation part (N = 52 patients) of the phase I trial of ivuxolimab.

General study outcomes and caveats: Which antigens the clonally expanded peripheral T cells were specific for was not determined. Low levels of normalized T-cell clonal expansion were also seen in some nonresponding patients. At doses from 0.1 to 3.0 mg/kg, clonal expansion was seen in both CD4+ and CD8+ blood T cells between baseline and week 6. In the 0.1-3.0 mg/kg groups, partial responders had among the lowest normalized peripheral clonal expansion, particularly in CD8+ T cells. On average, CD8+ T cells showed more expanded clones than CD4+ T cells after ivuxolimab.

Genomic DNA was isolated from the sorted cells so that the TCRbeta CDR3 region could be sequenced. The immunoSEQ Assay was used for sequencing of TCRbeta CDR3 regions. Entries here come from immuneACCESS through TCRdb and include only in-frame sequences with V and J called. Some clones fail to appear in such tables; in the studies checked, an unresolved V gene covers under half of the shortfall, and the cause of the remainder is unknown. The sample includes approximately 90,000 clones, with about 90% observed a single time. The ten largest clones capture 1.6% of the sample. On this clone itself: It has no known antigen specificity. No base qualities exist here, and no much larger clone lies one base off it.

Inclusive of the bounding cysteine and phenylalanine, the CDR3 is 14 residues long. Only the CDR3 DNA is retained, 42 bases long and in frame from the first base. Deletion took 4 bases off V and 0 bases off J, with a span of 10 bases between the germline ends. CDR1 and CDR2 (SGHRS, YFSETQ) derive from the germline V gene. The trial excluded patients who had a history of autoimmune disease or who were on systemic immunosuppression. Peripheral blood for TCR sequencing was drawn from every dose cohort at baseline, at cycle 4 day 1 and at cycle 7 day 1. The samples were taken from a phase I, first-in-human, multicenter, open-label dose-escalation trial of ivuxolimab. The trial enrolled adults with locally advanced or metastatic head and neck squamous cell, hepatocellular, melanoma or renal cell carcinoma. Before TCR sequencing, CD4+ and CD8+ T cells were separately sorted from peripheral blood.

Source: CD4+ or CD8+ T cells sorted from blood, taken in a trial of the OX40 agonist ivuxolimab. This receptor was identified in an adult with an advanced solid tumor such as melanoma, head and neck, liver or kidney cancer. Recombination linked TRBV5-1 to TRBJ1-1, with the D gene uncertain. The CDR3 reads as follows: CASSRTGMNTEAFF. The base sequence is TGCGCCAGCAGCCGTACTGGGATGAACACTGAAGCTTTCTTT.